This TCR beta chain was sequenced during a study of blood T cells in healthy people across ages. Study conclusions and caveats: Donors of long life had a larger count of naive CD4+ cells and greater diversity than aged donors.

Total RNA extraction produced at least 5.5 micrograms (per sample) for the study. Then a second PCR, running roughly 7 to 11 cycles, was carried out with a sample-barcoded 5' primer and a J-beta primer mix. TCRdb used MiXCR to reprocess the 5' RACE reads, holding one entry per CDR3 protein. The sample gives about 930,000 distinct CDR3 sequences, almost 30% of which show up once; about a tenth is in the top ten. Trimming removed 5 bases at V and 4 bases at J, with 15 bases between. CDR3 size: 15 residues. Germline CDR1 reads SEHNR; CDR2 reads FQNEAQ (reference sequence). The sample holds a few counts of this clonotype. Antigen unknown. These data are also associated with another study on T cells of mothers and their children.

Sequencing input: blood. The chain employs TRBV7-9 and TRBJ2-1, with D possibly TRBD1 on 6 matching bases. The origin of this receptor is a woman aged 40 to 50 in good health. The CDR3 nucleotides read TGTGCCAGCAGCCAGATAGGACAGCTATACAATGAGCAGTTCTTC. Its protein product is CASSQIGQLYNEQFF.